The clone carrying this T cell receptor (beta chain) was detected once. The assay was immunoSEQ multiplex PCR, and TCRdb's table has in-frame clones only and misses some. The data show roughly 500,000 clones, 89% seen once. The sample comes from a study of Ad26.COV2.S vaccination and SARS-CoV-2 variants. Trimming left V 5 bases short and J 3 bases short, with 17 bases between. This CDR3 contains 16 residues. Germline CDR1 is SEHNR and CDR2 is FQNEAQ (reference sequence). Treatment: some 20 received Ad26.COV2.S at low or high dose, single or two shots; 5 received placebo; per-sample allocation not given. It was on day 63 after the first vaccine or placebo injection that samples were taken. In Boston, the donor was an adult between 18-55 years of age.

The rearrangement links TRBV7-9 to TRBJ1-3; D is unclear. The source is a person aged 18-60 years who received the Ad26.COV2.S COVID-19 vaccine or a placebo. Source: peripheral blood, taken in a trial of Ad26.COV2.S vaccine versus placebo. DNA of the CDR3: TGTGCCAGCAGCCGTACGACTGTGAACGTTGGAAACACCATATATTTT. It yields the protein CASSRTTVNVGNTIYF.